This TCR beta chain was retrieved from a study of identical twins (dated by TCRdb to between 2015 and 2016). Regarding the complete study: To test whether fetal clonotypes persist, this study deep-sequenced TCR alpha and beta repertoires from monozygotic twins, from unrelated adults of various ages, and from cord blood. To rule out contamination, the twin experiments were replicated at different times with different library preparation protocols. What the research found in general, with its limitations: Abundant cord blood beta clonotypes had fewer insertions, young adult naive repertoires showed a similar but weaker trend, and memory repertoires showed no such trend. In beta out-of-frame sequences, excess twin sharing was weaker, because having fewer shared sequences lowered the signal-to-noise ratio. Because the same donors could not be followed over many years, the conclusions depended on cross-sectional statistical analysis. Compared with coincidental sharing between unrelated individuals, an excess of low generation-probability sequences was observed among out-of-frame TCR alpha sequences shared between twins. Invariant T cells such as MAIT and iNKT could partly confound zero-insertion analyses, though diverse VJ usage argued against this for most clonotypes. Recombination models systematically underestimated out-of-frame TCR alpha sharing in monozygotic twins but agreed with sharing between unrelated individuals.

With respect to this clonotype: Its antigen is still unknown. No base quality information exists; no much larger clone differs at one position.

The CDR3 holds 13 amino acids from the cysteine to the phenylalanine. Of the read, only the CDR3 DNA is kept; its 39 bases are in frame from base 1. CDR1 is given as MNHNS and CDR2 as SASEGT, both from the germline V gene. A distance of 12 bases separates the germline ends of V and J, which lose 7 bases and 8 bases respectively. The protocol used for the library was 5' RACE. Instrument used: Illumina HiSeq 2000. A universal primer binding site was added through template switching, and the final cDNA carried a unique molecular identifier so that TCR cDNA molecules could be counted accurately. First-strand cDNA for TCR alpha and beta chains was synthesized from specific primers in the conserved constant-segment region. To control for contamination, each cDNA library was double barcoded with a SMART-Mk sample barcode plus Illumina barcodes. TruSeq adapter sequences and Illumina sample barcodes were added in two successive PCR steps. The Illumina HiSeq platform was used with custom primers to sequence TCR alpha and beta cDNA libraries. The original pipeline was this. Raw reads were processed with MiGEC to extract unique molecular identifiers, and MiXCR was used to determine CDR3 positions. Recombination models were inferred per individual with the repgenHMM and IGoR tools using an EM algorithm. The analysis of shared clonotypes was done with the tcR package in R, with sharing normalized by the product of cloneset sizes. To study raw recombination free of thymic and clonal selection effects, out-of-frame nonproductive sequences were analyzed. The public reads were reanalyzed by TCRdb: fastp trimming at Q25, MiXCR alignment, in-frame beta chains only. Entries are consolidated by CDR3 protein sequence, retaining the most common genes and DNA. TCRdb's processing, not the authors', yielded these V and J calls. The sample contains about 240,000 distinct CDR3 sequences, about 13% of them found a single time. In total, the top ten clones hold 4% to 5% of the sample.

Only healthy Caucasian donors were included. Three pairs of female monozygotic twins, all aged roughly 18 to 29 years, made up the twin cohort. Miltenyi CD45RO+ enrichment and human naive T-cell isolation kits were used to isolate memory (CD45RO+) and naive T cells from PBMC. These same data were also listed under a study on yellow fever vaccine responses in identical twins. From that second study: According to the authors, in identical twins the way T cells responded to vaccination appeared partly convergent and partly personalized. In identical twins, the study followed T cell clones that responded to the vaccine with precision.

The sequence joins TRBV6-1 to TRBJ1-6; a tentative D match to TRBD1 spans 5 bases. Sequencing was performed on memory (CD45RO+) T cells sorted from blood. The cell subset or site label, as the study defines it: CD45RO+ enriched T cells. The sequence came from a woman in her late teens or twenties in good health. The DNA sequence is TGTGCCAGCAAAGGGGTGGGTGATTCACCCCTCCACTTT. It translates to CASKGVGDSPLHF.